The entry below describes one T cell receptor (beta chain). Antigen specificity is unknown. These data come from a study of shared clonotypes between healthy human individuals. Study-level background: The cohort had two women and a few men, ages 18 to 49.

As originally analysed: Quality scores were absent from the junction-only immunoSEQ sequences, so filtering differed. TCRdb's table, derived via immunoSEQ multiplex PCR, lists solely in-frame clones and lacks some. V, J and clone size are those of that table, while D and trimming were read from the DNA. The sample lists 2,500,000 or so clones, 85% to 95% seen once, with around 0.4% in the top ten. General study results and limits: Compared with memory subsets, naive subsets generally had larger estimated richness.

Splitting of CD4+ cells produced CD45RA+ naive and CD45RA-negative memory subsets. V lost 1 base and J lost 9, with 6 bases in between. The CDR3 runs to 12 residues. CDR1 is SGHTA, CDR2 FQGNSA, per germline. The sequence derives from a man in his late teens or twenties in good health. Some clones in this sample may be carry-over from other donors' samples. The genes are TRBV7-2 and TRBJ2-2; D is uncertain. Sequencing was carried out using naive CD4+ T cells from PBMCs. Sample subset: CD45RA+ positively selected. The CDR3 sequence is CASSLVRRELFF. The CDR3 DNA follows: TGTGCCAGCAGCTTAGTACGCCGGGAGCTGTTTTTT.